A selection of T cell receptor beta chains follows, all from one sample in a study of CXCR3-negative and CXCR3-positive naive CD8 T cells. From the 5' RACE reads, TCRdb lists one entry per CDR3 protein and no DNA. The sample includes tens of thousands of distinct CDR3 sequences. Specimen: naive CXCR3- CD8+ T cells from blood. The receptors were sampled from a human donor in good health. Some clones in this sample may be carry-over from other donors' samples. Each CDR3 is given with its conserved first and last residue. Fields, in order: clone size, V gene, J gene, CDR3 protein. Rows may omit the clone size; those that give it use once, few, many or a size class.

>.|TRBV18|TRBJ2-1
CASSRGQGSYNEQFF
>.|TRBV15|TRBJ2-5
CATSRDAAGYQETQYF
>.|TRBV27|TRBJ1-1
CASRPGGGNTEAFF
>.|TRBV27|TRBJ1-5
CASSLLGSNQPQHF
>.|TRBV7-9|TRBJ2-7
CASSAPGMAYEQYF
>.|TRBV20-1|TRBJ2-5
CSASRELADQETQYF
>.|TRBV25-1|TRBJ2-3
CASSDLQTYTDTQYF
>.|TRBV6-6|TRBJ2-7
CASSYSPPSGRAEEQYF
>.|TRBV29-1|TRBJ2-4
CSVEAQAGTNIQYF
>.|TRBV4-1|TRBJ1-5
CASSQEGAGDQPQHF
>.|TRBV4-1|TRBJ1-2
CASSQEGQAGYGYTF
>.|TRBV7-2|TRBJ2-7
CASSLSGASYEQYF
>.|TRBV7-7|TRBJ2-7
CASSLSPGGEQYF
>.|TRBV6-5|TRBJ2-1
CASSYTGTQHNEQFF
>.|TRBV6-5|TRBJ2-1
CASSEGLAGGLGSYNEQFF
>.|TRBV12-3/TRBV12-4|TRBJ2-3
CASSSTTGTSGGAEDTQYF
>.|TRBV29-1|TRBJ2-1
CSADGGFGNEQFF
>.|TRBV4-1|TRBJ2-7
CASSQVDGQVSF
>.|TRBV11-2|TRBJ2-3
CASSLDLTDTQYF
>.|TRBV20-1|TRBJ2-2
CSARDIARGELFF
>.|TRBV11-2|TRBJ1-6
CASSLVSGGNSPLHF
>.|TRBV12-3/TRBV12-4|TRBJ2-1
CASTTQGEGRNEQFF
>.|TRBV27|TRBJ2-7
CASSTGGMNYEQYF
>.|TRBV6-5|TRBJ2-1
CASSYRGIPDRVIDEQFF
>.|TRBV7-9|TRBJ2-7
CASSLIRLGGYEQYF
>.|TRBV29-1|TRBJ1-2
CSVVLPSRGYTF
>.|TRBV28|TRBJ1-1
CASSENRALINTEAFF
>.|TRBV7-9|TRBJ2-7
CASSLEMTGTLYEQYF
>.|TRBV29-1|TRBJ2-7
CSVEEGNYEQYF
>.|TRBV5-6|TRBJ2-1
CASSLGLSMKWQFF
>.|TRBV20-1|TRBJ2-7
CSAPLTGLNYEQYF
>.|TRBV11-3|TRBJ1-1
CASSSTTGEELFTEAFF
>.|TRBV19|TRBJ1-1
CASSTNPTDTEAFF
>.|TRBV29-1|TRBJ2-5
CSVDHWGQETQYF
>medium-sized|TRBV7-6|TRBJ2-2
CASSDLTGTGYGGELFF
>.|TRBV5-4|TRBJ1-2
CASSSRDRLYGYTF
>.|TRBV28|TRBJ1-2
CASSLQGYGYGYTF
>.|TRBV7-9|TRBJ2-7
CASSLGLESSYEQYF
>.|TRBV4-3|TRBJ2-5
CASSQVGVSPGETQYF
>.|TRBV28|TRBJ2-1
CASSLLIRAGQFF
>.|TRBV29-1|TRBJ2-3
CSVVSGVTDTQYF
>.|TRBV7-2|TRBJ2-1
CASSPDREEGSSYNEQFF
>.|TRBV9|TRBJ1-4
CASSGRSGTDNEKLFF
>.|TRBV12-3/TRBV12-4|TRBJ2-2
CASSRRAGELFF
>.|TRBV25-1|TRBJ2-1
CATGGAESSYNEQFF
>.|TRBV12-3/TRBV12-4|TRBJ1-1
CASSHGQTKNTEAFF
>.|TRBV6-6|TRBJ2-7
CASSSLRGREQYF
>.|TRBV7-3|TRBJ2-3
CASSPQRDSDTQYF
>.|TRBV7-2|TRBJ2-2
CASRNVLAGGQGTGELFF
>.|TRBV15|TRBJ2-7
CATSRVPGGAEQYF
>.|TRBV7-9|TRBJ2-2
CASSLKRLAGELFF